These 9 T cell receptor beta chains share one sample of origin, sequenced in a study of cytomegalovirus exposure and HLA in healthy donors. The PCR ran on 60 Vbeta and 13 Jbeta primers. Produced via immunoSEQ multiplex PCR; TCRdb's table is partial and in-frame only. The sample holds 150,000 or so clones, around 83% seen once. The sequenced sample was PBMCs. The origin of the receptors is a male donor in good health and CMV-seropositive.

This clone was counted once. The chain combines TRBV11-2 with TRBJ2-5, with D perhaps TRBD1 (5 bases). Germline assignment: CDR1 SGHAT and CDR2 FQNNGV. CDR3 length equals 12 residues. V lost 10 bases, J lost 0 bases, and 9 bases lay in between. The chain's CDR3 is CATEGDQETQYF. CDR3 nucleotide sequence: TGTGCCACGGAAGGGGACCAAGAGACCCAGTACTTC.

The chain employs TRBV19 and TRBJ1-6, with 7 bases matching TRBD1. The germline CDR1 and CDR2 sequences are LNHDA and SQIVND (reference sequence). The J segment lost 8 bases and the V segment lost 5 bases, leaving 9 bases of the junction unmatched. This CDR3 is built from 15 residues. CDR3 nucleotides: TGTGCCAGTAGTCCCCGGACAGGAGCCTATTCACCCCTCCACTTT. Encoded protein: CASSPRTGAYSPLHF.

The chain has TRBV7-9 and TRBJ2-1; D possibly corresponds to TRBD1 (5 bases). Germline V CDR1 and CDR2: SEHNR, FQNEAQ (reference sequence). The CDR3 totals 12 residues. Trimming shortened V by 1 base and J by 9 bases, and 7 bases separated the two germline ends. CDR3 protein: CASSLDRFEQFF. The DNA for the CDR3 is TGTGCCAGCAGCTTAGACAGGTTTGAGCAGTTCTTC.

The chain carries TRBV9 and TRBJ2-7, with 12 bases aligning to TRBD2. Germline CDR1 reads SGDLS; CDR2 reads YYNGEE. CDR3 length: 14 amino acids. After removal of 1 base from V and 4 bases from J, the junction contained 0 bases not matched to a gene. CDR3 protein: CASSVTSGGYEQYF. The CDR3 DNA reads as TGTGCCAGCAGCGTAACTAGCGGGGGGTACGAGCAGTACTTC.

This clone is a singleton in its sample. V gene TRBV6-1 combines with J gene TRBJ2-3; D perhaps matches TRBD2 (6 bases). V dropped 11 bases and J dropped 0 bases, with 15 bases sitting between them. Per the germline V gene, CDR1 is MNHNS and CDR2 is SASEGT. This CDR3 spans 14 amino acids. For the CDR3, the DNA is TGTGCCGGGGCTATCGGGGGTAGCACAGATACGCAGTATTTT. Residues: CAGAIGGSTDTQYF.

This chain links TRBV30 with TRBJ2-3; maybe TRBD2 (5 bases). V lost 0 bases, J lost 6 bases, and 13 bases lay in between. Per germline, CDR1 GTSNPN and CDR2 SVGIG (reference sequence). CDR3 length equals 14 residues. This CDR3 reads CAWSVEASGDTQYF. Here the CDR3 DNA reads TGTGCCTGGAGTGTGGAGGCCTCTGGGGATACGCAGTATTTT.

The V gene is TRBV18, the J gene TRBJ2-1, with D perhaps TRBD2 (6 bases). V lost 3 bases and J lost 5, with 17 bases in between. From germline, CDR1 is KGHSH and CDR2 LQKENI. CDR3 length: 16 residues. The CDR3 coding sequence is TGTGCCAGCTCACCCCAACGATCCTGGGGGGACAATGAGCAGTTCTTC. Its translation: CASSPQRSWGDNEQFF.

The CDR3 nucleotides are TGTGCCAGCAGCGTGGGACTCAACTATGGCTACACCTTC. Translation gives CASSVGLNYGYTF. The chain uses TRBV7-9 and TRBJ1-2; maybe TRBD1 (5 bases). The CDR3 covers 13 residues. Germline CDR1 and CDR2: SEHNR and FQNEAQ (reference sequence). Trimming cost V 5 bases and J 2 bases, with 9 bases left between them.

The V and J genes are TRBV28 and TRBJ1-1; 10 bases are shared with TRBD1. CDR1 and CDR2 from the germline V gene are MDHEN and SYDVKM. The junction had 21 bases not matched to a gene; V was cut back by 6 bases and J by 11 bases. This CDR3 contains 17 residues. The CDR3 spells CASSELAPVQDRGFAFF. Here the CDR3 DNA reads TGTGCCAGCAGCGAACTTGCGCCGGTCCAGGACAGGGGGTTTGCTTTCTTT. Full variable domain (remainder filled in from reference TRBV28 and TRBJ1-1): DVKVTQSSRYLVKRTGEKVFLECVQDMDHENMFWYRQDPGLGLRLIYFSYDVKMKEKGDIPEGYSVSREKKERFSLILESASTNQTSMYLCASSELAPVQDRGFAFFGQGTRLTVV.